A single sample is the source of the 27 T cell receptor beta chains below, sequenced in a study of identical twins. TCRdb passed the 5' RACE reads through MiXCR, listing each CDR3 protein once. Here the sample spans nearly 900,000 distinct CDR3 sequences, 9% to 15% being singletons. These data are also associated with another study on yellow fever vaccine responses in identical twins.

Sequencing used PBMCs. The receptors derive from a woman between 18 and 30 years old in good health.

This clonotype was counted only a few times. The chain carries TRBV2 and TRBJ2-3; D may be TRBD1 or TRBD2 (5 bases each). CDR1 and CDR2 from the germline V gene are SNHLY and FYNNEI. The CDR3 has 16 amino acids. V gave up 7 bases and J gave up 6 bases, with 23 bases separating them. CDR3 in amino acids: CASNPWASGAADTQYF. DNA for the CDR3: TGTGCCAGCAATCCCTGGGCGTCCGGGGCGGCGGATACGCAGTATTTT.

The chain combines TRBV4-2 with TRBJ2-2; no clear D gene. V lost 0 bases and J lost 6, with 11 bases in between. Germline CDR1 and CDR2: LGHNA and YNFKEQ. The CDR3 has 15 amino acids. The DNA of the CDR3 is TGTGCCAGCAGCCAAGATCTAAAAATTCCCGGGGAGCTGTTTTTT. It yields the protein CASSQDLKIPGELFF.

This rearrangement joins TRBV5-1 to TRBJ2-5, with 9 bases aligning to TRBD2. CDR1 is SGHRS and CDR2 is YFSETQ in the germline V gene. The CDR3 is 15 amino acids. V gave up 0 bases and J gave up 5 bases; unmatched junction bases: 5. The CDR3 reads CASSLDGTSRETQYF. The CDR3 DNA sequence: TGCGCCAGCAGCTTGGACGGGACTAGCAGGGAGACCCAGTACTTC.

The chain couples TRBV2 to TRBJ2-1; 12 nucleotides match TRBD2. The CDR3 is 14 amino acids. Germline CDR1 reads SNHLY; CDR2 reads FYNNEI. With 7 bases clipped from V and 9 bases from J, the junction kept 7 bases outside the gene matches. CDR3 DNA sequence: TGTGCCAGCAACCTAGCGGGGGGGCCCGGTGAGCAGTTCTTC. Protein sequence: CASNLAGGPGEQFF.

This clonotype has at least ten counts. The gene calls are TRBV3-1 and TRBJ2-3; the D is unclear. V shed 1 base and J shed 2 bases, with 16 bases lying between them. The CDR3 length is 17 residues. Per the germline V gene, CDR1 is LGHDT and CDR2 is YNNKEL (reference sequence). Here the CDR3 reads CASSQVGLADITDTQYF. Written as DNA, the CDR3 is TGTGCCAGCAGCCAAGTCGGGTTAGCAGACATCACAGATACGCAGTATTTT.

This chain links TRBV6-1 with TRBJ1-6, with D perhaps TRBD1 (5 bases). Looked up from germline, CDR1 is MNHNS and CDR2 is SASEGT. The CDR3 is 14 residues long. Trimming shortened V by 6 bases and J by 10 bases, and 16 bases separated the two germline ends. Here the CDR3 DNA reads TGTGCCAGCAGCCCCGATTGGGGCCCCTCACCCCTCCACTTT. As protein: CASSPDWGPSPLHF.

This clonotype was picked up many times. J is TRBJ2-5 and V is TRBV20-1; weak D call: TRBD2 (7 bases). V lost 1 base to trimming and J lost 4 bases, with 13 bases between them. Germline CDR1 DFQATT, CDR2 SNEGSKA (reference sequence). This CDR3 has 14 amino acids. The CDR3 coding sequence is TGCAGTGCTAGAGTAGGGGGGGGGAGAGAGACCCAGTACTTC. It translates to CSARVGGGRETQYF.

This clonotype was found a few times. The V gene is TRBV12-3 or TRBV12-4, the J gene TRBJ2-5; no definite D call. This CDR3 has 14 amino acids. V was cut by 2 bases and J by 2 bases, with 9 bases left in between. CDR3 bases: TGTGCCAGCAGTTTATTGGTACTGCAAGAGACCCAGTACTTC. Amino acid sequence: CASSLLVLQETQYF.

The CDR3 region has the DNA TGTGCCAGCAGCGTAGGACTAGCGATAACAGATACGCAGTATTTT. This translates into CASSVGLAITDTQYF. The chain employs TRBV9 and TRBJ2-3, with TRBD2 matching over 8 bases. This CDR3 contains 15 residues. Trimming took 0 bases from V and 3 from J; bases not matched to a gene: 3. The germline V gene encodes CDR1 SGDLS and CDR2 YYNGEE.

At least ten counts were recorded for this clonotype. The V gene is TRBV5-1, the J gene TRBJ1-1; D not resolved. The CDR3 is 14 residues long. Germline V CDR1 and CDR2: SGHRS, YFSETQ. The V gene lost 1 base and the J gene lost 2 bases, with 9 bases spanning the gap. The CDR3 region is CASSLSNSNTEAFF. The CDR3 nucleotides are TGCGCCAGCAGCTTGTCAAACAGTAACACTGAAGCTTTCTTT.

This clonotype occurred many times. This chain connects TRBV3-1 to TRBJ2-1; 7 positions match TRBD1. J was trimmed by 3 bases and V by 0 bases; bases with no gene match: 5. The CDR3 consists of 16 residues. CDR1 is LGHDT and CDR2 is YNNKEL in the germline V gene (reference sequence). CDR3: CASSQEGTDLYNEQFF. CDR3 bases: TGTGCCAGCAGCCAAGAGGGGACAGACCTCTACAATGAGCAGTTCTTC.

Only a few counts were recorded for this clonotype. This chain uses TRBV4-1 with TRBJ2-3, with 8 bases aligning to TRBD2. The CDR3 loop spans 17 amino acids. V lost 1 base to trimming and J lost 2 bases; unmatched junction nucleotides: 8. Germline-derived CDR1 and CDR2 are MGHRA and YSYEKL. CDR3 DNA sequence: TGCGCCAGCAGCCAAGGGGGCGCGGGGGGCCTCACAGATACGCAGTATTTT. It yields the protein CASSQGGAGGLTDTQYF.

In this sample, this clonotype turned up a few times. In DNA, the CDR3 is TGTGCCACCAGTGATCTGACTAGCGGGGGACCGTTCGTACCCAGTCGGCAGTACTTC. Translated, it gives CATSDLTSGGPFVPSRQYF. The J gene is TRBJ2-7, the V gene TRBV24-1; 12 bases match TRBD2. There are 19 residues in the CDR3. V was clipped by 3 bases and J by 9 bases; unmatched bases: 20. Germline V lookup: CDR1 KGHDR, CDR2 SFDVKD.

In its sample, this clonotype was seen many times. The V gene is TRBV7-2, the J gene TRBJ2-3; the D is unclear. V lost 1 base and J lost 2, with 7 bases in between. The germline V gene has CDR1 SGHTA and CDR2 FQGNSA. The CDR3 runs to 14 residues. CDR3: CASSLDGFTDTQYF. CDR3 nucleotide sequence: TGTGCCAGCAGCTTAGACGGGTTCACAGATACGCAGTATTTT. Based on the CDR3 plus reference TRBV7-2 and TRBJ2-3, the full variable domain is GAGVSQSPSNKVTEKGKDVELRCDPISGHTALYWYRQSLGQGLEFLIYFQGNSAPDKSGLPSDRFSAERTGGSVSTLTIQRTQQEDSAVYLCASSLDGFTDTQYFGPGTRLTVL.

This clonotype was detected only a few times. The rearrangement links TRBV20-1 to TRBJ2-7; a weak D match, TRBD1 (5 bases). In germline, CDR1 is DFQATT, CDR2 SNEGSKA (reference sequence). The ends were cut back, 1 base at V and 4 bases at J, with 8 bases in the middle. The CDR3 sequence is 12 residues long. CDR3 DNA sequence: TGCAGTGCTAGAGGAGACAGTTACGAGCAGTACTTC. Its translation: CSARGDSYEQYF.

The genes are TRBV6-2 or TRBV6-3 and TRBJ2-3, with D possibly matching TRBD2 (6 bases). The CDR3 contains 16 residues. CDR1 and CDR2 from the germline V gene are MNHEY and SVGEGT. V was trimmed by 2 bases and J by 0 bases, leaving 12 bases between them. The CDR3 region has the DNA TGTGCCAGCAGTTACGAGATTGGGACTAGCACAGATACGCAGTATTTT. Its protein product is CASSYEIGTSTDTQYF.

The chain couples TRBV7-9 to TRBJ2-7; D is perhaps TRBD2 (6 bases). The CDR3 has 16 residues. The germline V gene has CDR1 SEHNR and CDR2 FQNEAQ (reference sequence). V was shortened by 5 bases and J by 11 bases, with 28 bases between the two germline ends. The CDR3 spells CASSARTNPLSTTEYF. The CDR3 DNA is TGTGCCAGCAGCGCCCGGACTAACCCCTTGTCTACGACTGAGTACTTC.

This clonotype was seen many times. The chain links TRBV3-1 to TRBJ2-5; D is possibly TRBD1 or TRBD2 (5 bases each). V shed 0 bases and J shed 5 bases, with 10 bases lying between them. Germline loops: CDR1 LGHDT, CDR2 YNNKEL (reference sequence). CDR3 length: 14 amino acids. CDR3: CASSQDRQRETQYF. As DNA, the CDR3 is TGTGCCAGCAGCCAAGATCGACAGCGGGAGACCCAGTACTTC.

This clonotype was counted only a few times. CDR3 sequence: CASSYRLAVAYEQYF. The CDR3 nucleotides read TGTGCCAGCAGCTACCGACTAGCGGTGGCCTACGAGCAGTACTTC. The V and J genes are TRBV7-2 and TRBJ2-7, with 9 nucleotides matching TRBD2. The germline gives CDR1 SGHTA, CDR2 FQGNSA. The J segment lost 2 bases and the V segment lost 4 bases, leaving 6 bases of the junction unmatched. The CDR3 consists of 15 residues.

In its sample, this clonotype was seen a few times. The V and J genes are TRBV7-8 and TRBJ1-5; tentative D call: TRBD1 (5 bases). V lost 3 bases, J lost 3 bases, and 9 bases lay in between. CDR1 and CDR2 (germline): SGHVS, FQNEAQ. CDR3 length equals 14 residues. As DNA, the CDR3 is TGTGCCAGCAGCTTGGTGGGGCACAATCAGCCCCAGCATTTT. Protein sequence: CASSLVGHNQPQHF. Together with reference TRBV7-8 and TRBJ1-5, the CDR3 gives the full variable domain: GAGVSQSPRYKVAKRGQDVALRCDPISGHVSLFWYQQALGQGPEFLTYFQNEAQLDKSGLPSDRFFAERPEGSVSTLKIQRTQQEDSAVYLCASSLVGHNQPQHFGDGTRLSIL.

This clonotype has ten or more counts. Because it lacks the conserved phenylalanine or tryptophan at the end, this CDR3 is likely a read error. Because the CDR3's place on the DNA is in doubt, the DNA is left out and the CDR3 is given as listed by TCRdb. The chain is built from TRBV29-1 and TRBJ1-2. The CDR3 contains 9 residues when both ends are counted. Germline lookup yields CDR1 SQVTM and CDR2 ANQGSEA. The CDR3 is CSVEEQGRN.

V usage is TRBV3-1 and J usage is TRBJ2-5; TRBD2 might be the D (5 bases). This CDR3 is 18 amino acids long. Trimming left V 0 bases short and J 3 bases short, with 20 bases between. Germline assignment: CDR1 LGHDT and CDR2 YNNKEL (reference sequence). CDR3 bases: TGTGCCAGCAGCCAAGATGTATTTGGGCTAGCAACGAAAGAGACCCAGTACTTC. Translated: CASSQDVFGLATKETQYF.

The chain couples TRBV12-3 or TRBV12-4 to TRBJ1-6; D may be TRBD1 (6 bases). The V end was cut by 1 base, the J end by 9 bases, with 10 bases between. The CDR3 length is 14 residues. CDR3 protein: CASSLVLGASPLHF. In DNA, the CDR3 is TGTGCCAGCAGTTTAGTCTTGGGGGCTTCACCCCTCCACTTT.

The chain employs TRBV13 and TRBJ2-3; 10 nucleotides line up with TRBD2. With V trimmed by 0 bases and J by 4 bases, 7 bases remained unmatched. Germline CDR1 is PRHDT and CDR2 is FYEKMQ (reference sequence). CDR3 length: 17 residues. CDR3 amino acids: CASSLGSGRAGADTQYF. The CDR3 DNA follows: TGTGCCAGCAGCTTAGGAAGCGGGAGGGCCGGGGCAGATACGCAGTATTTT.

This clonotype was counted a few times. The chain is built from TRBV24-1 and TRBJ1-2; TRBD1 matches 7 bases. This CDR3 has 15 amino acids. V lost 1 base and J lost 4; bases outside the gene matches: 5. Per the germline V gene, CDR1 is KGHDR and CDR2 is SFDVKD. The CDR3 nucleotides read TGTGCCACCAGTGATTTTCCCTGGGACAGCTATGGCTACACCTTC. It yields the protein CATSDFPWDSYGYTF.

This clonotype was detected a few times. The chain is built from TRBV29-1 and TRBJ1-2, with 8 nucleotides matching TRBD1. Looked up from germline, CDR1 is SQVTM and CDR2 is ANQGSEA. Germline trimming cut 6 bases from V and 4 bases from J; bases unmatched to any gene: 10. This CDR3 contains 14 residues. The CDR3 bases are TGCAGCGTAGACCCGACAGGGGAACTCTATGGCTACACCTTC. Encoded protein: CSVDPTGELYGYTF.

This clonotype has at least ten counts. The chain joins TRBV5-1 to TRBJ2-4; D may be TRBD2 (6 bases). V was trimmed by 4 bases and J by 6 bases, leaving 14 bases between them. CDR1 is SGHRS, CDR2 YFSETQ, per germline. This CDR3 spans 14 amino acids. CDR3 nucleotide sequence: TGCGCCAGCAGCCCCGCGTACGGGGGAAACATTCAGTACTTC. Translation: CASSPAYGGNIQYF. Full variable domain (missing parts from reference TRBV5-1 and TRBJ2-4): KAGVTQTPRYLIKTRGQQVTLSCSPISGHRSVSWYQQTPGQGLQFLFEYFSETQRNKGNFPGRFSGRQFSNSRSEMNVSTLELGDSALYLCASSPAYGGNIQYFGAGTRLSVL.